Sequencing of this T cell receptor beta chain was carried out in a study of glioma-infiltrating T cells after dendritic cell vaccination. The primer mix had 60 V beta and 13 J beta primers. The protocol was immunoSEQ multiplex PCR, while the TCRdb copy is restricted to in-frame clones and leaves out a portion. The table records around 100,000 clones, roughly 79% of them present only once. Study-level points and caveats: No direct clonality-survival link was found; a diverse polyclonal response may matter.

As regards this clone: What it binds is unknown.

Germline CDR1 and CDR2: SGHTA and FQGNSA. This CDR3 has 14 amino acids. The ends were cut back, 1 base at V and 3 bases at J, with 10 bases in the middle. None of the glioblastoma patients had an isocitrate dehydrogenase mutation. This rearrangement joins TRBV7-2 to TRBJ2-7, with D maybe TRBD1 (5 bases). The sequences come from blood, collected before dendritic cell vaccination. The origin of this receptor is a human donor with glioblastoma. This chain's CDR3 is CASSLVGDSYEQYF. CDR3 nucleotide sequence: TGTGCCAGCAGCTTAGTAGGTGACAGCTACGAGCAGTACTTC.